The 22 T cell receptor beta chains presented below share a single source sample, sequenced in a study of T cells in Graves' hyperthyroidism and ophthalmopathy. Regions amplified from RNA transcripts were the TCR beta CDR3 regions. RT-PCR in the first round (using the HTBI primer set) targeted the TCR CDR3. TCRdb passed the multiplex PCR reads through MiXCR, listing each CDR3 protein once. The sample contains about 420,000 distinct CDR3 sequences, approximately 13% of which appear only once. Input material: blood. Receptors originate from a woman in her late teens or twenties with Graves' hyperthyroidism.

CDR3 in DNA: TGTGCCAGCTTAGGGACAGTGGGTTCACCCCTCCACTTT. Translation: CASLGTVGSPLHF. The genes are TRBV28 and TRBJ1-6; 7 bases map to TRBD1. V shed 8 bases and J 9 bases; nucleotides not matched to a gene: 7. Germline CDR1 and CDR2: MDHEN and SYDVKM. The CDR3 extends over 13 amino acids.

This clonotype was counted at least ten times. The chain couples TRBV6-1 to TRBJ1-5; no definite D call. V was pared by 5 bases and J by 0 bases, with 8 bases between. Germline V gives CDR1 MNHNS, CDR2 SASEGT. The CDR3 loop spans 14 amino acids. CDR3 DNA sequence: TGTGCCAGCAGTTATTACTCTAGCAATCAGCCCCAGCATTTT. Translating it yields CASSYYSSNQPQHF.

This clonotype was seen ten or more times. The genes are TRBV28 and TRBJ2-5, with unresolved D. Trimming shortened V by 3 bases and J by 1 base, and 9 bases separated the two germline ends. The CDR3 covers 14 residues. Germline V gene data show CDR1 as MDHEN and CDR2 as SYDVKM. In DNA form, the CDR3 reads TGTGCCAGCAGTTTTAGGGAAGCCCAAGAGACCCAGTACTTC. This gives the protein CASSFREAQETQYF.

The chain links TRBV10-3 to TRBJ1-5, with D unclear. The V and J ends lost 10 bases and 4 bases respectively, with 17 bases between them. The germline gives CDR1 ENHRY, CDR2 SYGVKD. The length of the CDR3 is 14 residues. CDR3 in amino acids: CATSGDGLNQPQHF. Here the CDR3 DNA reads TGTGCCACCTCGGGCGATGGATTAAATCAGCCCCAGCATTTT.

The rearrangement joins TRBV5-1 to TRBJ1-2, with D unclear. V was cut by 5 bases and J by 5 bases, with 13 bases left in between. Germline V lookup: CDR1 SGHRS, CDR2 YFSETQ. This CDR3 has 13 residues. For the CDR3, the DNA is TGCGCCAGCAGTGAGGTTGAGCGGTATGGCTACACCTTC. This encodes CASSEVERYGYTF.

This rearrangement joins TRBV6-1 to TRBJ1-5, with D unclear. This CDR3 is 16 amino acids long. The V gene's germline CDR1 is MNHNS and CDR2 SASEGT. Trimming took off 6 bases at V and 0 bases at J, with 15 bases between the two ends. For the CDR3, the DNA is TGTGCCAGCAGATATCTTGGAGGAGATAGCAATCAGCCCCAGCATTTT. Translating it yields CASRYLGGDSNQPQHF.

The chain links TRBV27 to TRBJ2-7; 12 bases align to TRBD2. The germline gives CDR1 MNHEY, CDR2 SMNVEV (reference sequence). The CDR3 spans 17 residues. With 5 bases clipped from V and 7 bases from J, the junction kept 15 bases outside the gene matches. Here the CDR3 DNA reads TGTGCCAGCAGTCTAACCCTAGGACTAGCGGGGCTGGGGGAGCAGTACTTC. Translating gives CASSLTLGLAGLGEQYF.

Only a few counts were recorded for this clonotype. The genes are TRBV4-1 and TRBJ2-7; unclear D gene. The V end was cut by 4 bases, the J end by 3 bases, with 10 bases between. CDR1 is MGHRA, CDR2 YSYEKL, per germline. The CDR3 runs to 13 residues. CDR3 protein: CASSLDPSYEQYF. For the CDR3, the DNA is TGCGCCAGCAGCCTCGATCCGAGCTACGAGCAGTACTTC.

There are many counts of this clonotype. This rearrangement joins TRBV7-9 to TRBJ1-5; D possibly corresponds to TRBD1 (6 bases). The CDR3 length is 14 residues. Between the trimmed V and J ends, which lost 6 bases and 5 bases, there was a span of 14 bases. The germline V gene has CDR1 SEHNR and CDR2 FQNEAQ (reference sequence). The CDR3 bases are TGTGCCAGCAGTGATGACAGGTATTATCAGCCCCAGCATTTT. Its translation is CASSDDRYYQPQHF. The complete variable domain, with remaining parts taken from reference TRBV7-9 and TRBJ1-5, reads DTGVSQNPRHKITKRGQNVTFRCDPISEHNRLYWYRQTLGQGPEFLTYFQNEAQLEKSRLLSDRFSAERPKGSFSTLEIQRTEQGDSAMYLCASSDDRYYQPQHFGDGTRLSIL.

The table lists this clonotype with a few counts. CDR3 bases: TGTGCCAGCAGCCAAGATCAAAACCGACTTGGGTATGGCTACACCTTC. Protein sequence: CASSQDQNRLGYGYTF. This rearrangement joins TRBV3-1 to TRBJ1-2; D call uncertain. This CDR3 spans 16 amino acids. Per germline, CDR1 LGHDT and CDR2 YNNKEL (reference sequence). V lost 0 bases and J lost 5, with 16 bases in between.

This clonotype was picked up a small number of times. The chain has TRBV2 and TRBJ1-1; D is undetermined. The CDR3 runs to 14 residues. Trimming shortened V by 4 bases and J by 5 bases, and 14 bases separated the two germline ends. Germline CDR1 and CDR2: SNHLY and FYNNEI. The CDR3 reads CASSVSVVGTEAFF. Here the CDR3 DNA reads TGTGCCAGCAGTGTATCCGTGGTAGGGACTGAAGCTTTCTTT.

J is TRBJ2-7 and V is TRBV6-5; 8 nucleotides line up with TRBD2. The V segment lost 0 bases and the J segment 0 bases; nucleotides outside the gene matches: 4. Germline V gene sequence: CDR1 MNHEY, CDR2 SVGAGI. This CDR3 comprises 16 residues. CDR3 coding DNA: TGTGCCAGCAGTTACTCGAGCGGGAGATTCTCCTACGAGCAGTACTTC. This sequence encodes CASSYSSGRFSYEQYF.

This rearrangement joins TRBV7-3 to TRBJ2-7, with D uncertain. Looked up from germline, CDR1 is SGHTA and CDR2 is FQGTGA. The V gene lost 0 bases and the J gene lost 5 bases, with 17 bases spanning the gap. The CDR3 contains 16 residues. The CDR3 is CASSLTAGDGFHEQYF. The CDR3, as DNA: TGTGCCAGCAGCTTAACCGCCGGCGACGGGTTCCACGAGCAGTACTTC.

This clonotype was observed at least ten times. The rearrangement uses TRBV12-5 and TRBJ1-1, with 8 nucleotides matching TRBD1. The V segment lost 7 bases and the J segment 2 bases; nucleotides outside the gene matches: 3. The CDR3 extends over 13 amino acids. The germline CDR1 and CDR2 sequences are LGHNT and FRNRAP. In DNA form, the CDR3 reads TGTGCTAGTGTCGGGACAGGAAACACTGAAGCTTTCTTT. Protein product: CASVGTGNTEAFF.

The sample holds a few counts of this clonotype. The chain has TRBV20-1 and TRBJ2-3; possibly TRBD2 for D (6 bases). Between the trimmed V and J ends, which lost 6 bases and 4 bases, there was a span of 20 bases. The CDR3 has 15 amino acids. Germline CDR1 is DFQATT and CDR2 is SNEGSKA (reference sequence). CDR3 nucleotide sequence: TGCAGTGCCCGTGCGGGGAACAGCCCCGCAGATACGCAGTATTTT. Protein product: CSARAGNSPADTQYF.

This clonotype has just a few counts. V usage is TRBV15 and J usage is TRBJ1-2; a weak D match, TRBD1 (6 bases). Germline V CDR1 and CDR2: LNHNV, YYDKDF (reference sequence). The CDR3 has 13 residues. Trimming pared 3 bases from V and 5 bases from J, leaving 10 bases between. This CDR3 is CATSSGQGYGYTF. In DNA, the CDR3 is TGTGCCACCAGCAGTGGGCAGGGGTATGGCTACACCTTC. Filled out from reference TRBV15 and TRBJ1-2, the complete variable domain reads DAMVIQNPRYQVTQFGKPVTLSCSQTLNHNVMYWYQQKSSQAPKLLFHYYDKDFNNEADTPDNFQSRRPNTSFCFLDIRSPGLGDTAMYLCATSSGQGYGYTFGSGTRLTVV.

The sample holds many counts of this clonotype. The J gene is TRBJ2-7, the V gene TRBV5-1; maybe TRBD1 (6 bases). Germline assignment: CDR1 SGHRS and CDR2 YFSETQ. V lost 4 bases and J lost 2, with 16 bases in between. This CDR3 contains 15 residues. The CDR3 here is CASSRFAGTTYEQYF. The CDR3 DNA reads as TGCGCCAGCAGCCGATTTGCCGGGACAACCTACGAGCAGTACTTC.

This clonotype has just a few counts. V and J are TRBV4-3 and TRBJ2-1, with 8 bases identical to TRBD1. This CDR3 has 20 amino acids. Germline loops: CDR1 LGHNA, CDR2 YSLEER. The V and J ends lost 3 bases and 0 bases, in that order; junction bases with no gene match: 16. CDR3 amino acids: CASSHRQPGTGVLSYNEQFF. Written as DNA, the CDR3 is TGCGCCAGCAGCCACCGGCAACCCGGGACAGGCGTCCTCTCCTACAATGAGCAGTTCTTC.

This clonotype was seen at least ten times. The chain carries TRBV28 and TRBJ2-1, with TRBD2 matching 12 bases. The germline V gene has CDR1 MDHEN and CDR2 SYDVKM. The CDR3 runs to 16 residues. The ends lost 2 bases at V and 7 bases at J; junction bases unmatched: 6. As DNA, the CDR3 is TGTGCCAGCAGTTTACCCCTAGCGGGAGGGGATAATGAGCAGTTCTTC. Its translation is CASSLPLAGGDNEQFF. Combining the CDR3 with reference TRBV28 and TRBJ2-1 gives the whole variable domain DVKVTQSSRYLVKRTGEKVFLECVQDMDHENMFWYRQDPGLGLRLIYFSYDVKMKEKGDIPEGYSVSREKKERFSLILESASTNQTSMYLCASSLPLAGGDNEQFFGPGTRLTVL.

This clonotype was counted many times. The rearrangement links TRBV18 to TRBJ2-1; 7 bases are a match to TRBD2. Trimming took 4 bases from V and 5 from J; bases not matched to a gene: 2. CDR3 length: 13 residues. CDR1 and CDR2 from the germline V gene are KGHSH and LQKENI. In DNA, the CDR3 is TGTGCCAGCTCACAAGGACTAGACAATGAGCAGTTCTTC. As protein: CASSQGLDNEQFF. Looking up the rest from reference TRBV18 and TRBJ2-1 gives the full variable domain: NAGVMQNPRHLVRRRGQEARLRCSPMKGHSHVYWYRQLPEEGLKFMVYLQKENIIDESGMPKERFSAEFPKEGPSILRIQQVVRGDSAAYFCASSQGLDNEQFFGPGTRLTVL.

This clonotype was observed at least ten times. The chain combines TRBV6-1 with TRBJ2-3; TRBD1 aligns across 11 bases. The V and J ends lost 7 bases and 5 bases, in that order; junction bases with no gene match: 8. CDR3 length: 15 amino acids. The germline gives CDR1 MNHNS, CDR2 SASEGT. CDR3: CASTLDRGLRDTQYF. The DNA for the CDR3 is TGTGCCAGCACACTGGACAGGGGGCTTAGAGATACGCAGTATTTT.

Details on this clonotype: The junction departs from the called germline gene at one end, perhaps through a read error. This rearrangement joins TRBV5-4 to TRBJ1-1, with D possibly matching TRBD1 (5 bases). Germline lookup yields CDR1 SGHNT and CDR2 YYREEE (reference sequence). The CDR3 is 12 amino acids. The CDR3 nucleotides read TGTGCCGGCAGCTTGGGGTCAGGGCTAGCTTTCTTT. It specifies CAGSLGSGLAFF. Based on the CDR3 plus reference TRBV5-4 and TRBJ1-1, the full variable domain is ETGVTQSPTHLIKTRGQQVTLRCSSQSGHNTVSWYQQALGQGPQFIFQYYREEENGRGNFPPRFSGLQFPNYSSELNVNALELDDSALYLCAGSLGSGLAFFGQGTRLTVV.